The sequence of this T cell receptor (beta chain) was determined in a study of low-dose radiotherapy and immunotherapy resistance in tumors. Study-level information: Every two weeks, cyclophosphamide 200 mg/m2 was infused one day before radiation plus immunotherapy. TRAV- and TRBV-specific primers were used for first-strand cDNA, which covered alpha and beta chains.

The CDR3 loop spans 16 amino acids. Germline V gene sequence: CDR1 SGDLS, CDR2 YYNGEE. The V segment lost 3 bases and the J segment 3 bases; nucleotides outside the gene matches: 10. Documented time point: after trial treatment. Indicated treatment: LDRT plus nivolumab, ipilimumab, low-dose cyclophosphamide and aspirin (RACIN trial). The PCR that amplified TCRs ran for about 18 cycles, relying on a constant-region primer and a V-primer adapter. Via MiXCR, TCRdb re-called the reads, giving one row per CDR3 protein. The sample lists around 57,000 distinct CDR3 sequences, roughly 31% seen once, with around 8% in the top ten.

The gene calls are TRBV9 and TRBJ2-5, with 8 bases lining up with TRBD2. The TCR originated in a male donor with rectosigmoid adenocarcinoma. The source was PBMCs, collected after low-dose radiotherapy plus immunotherapy. DNA for the CDR3: TGTGCCAGCAGCGAGGCCCCGGGGGGGGGAAAAGAGACCCAGTACTTC. Translated, it gives CASSEAPGGGKETQYF.